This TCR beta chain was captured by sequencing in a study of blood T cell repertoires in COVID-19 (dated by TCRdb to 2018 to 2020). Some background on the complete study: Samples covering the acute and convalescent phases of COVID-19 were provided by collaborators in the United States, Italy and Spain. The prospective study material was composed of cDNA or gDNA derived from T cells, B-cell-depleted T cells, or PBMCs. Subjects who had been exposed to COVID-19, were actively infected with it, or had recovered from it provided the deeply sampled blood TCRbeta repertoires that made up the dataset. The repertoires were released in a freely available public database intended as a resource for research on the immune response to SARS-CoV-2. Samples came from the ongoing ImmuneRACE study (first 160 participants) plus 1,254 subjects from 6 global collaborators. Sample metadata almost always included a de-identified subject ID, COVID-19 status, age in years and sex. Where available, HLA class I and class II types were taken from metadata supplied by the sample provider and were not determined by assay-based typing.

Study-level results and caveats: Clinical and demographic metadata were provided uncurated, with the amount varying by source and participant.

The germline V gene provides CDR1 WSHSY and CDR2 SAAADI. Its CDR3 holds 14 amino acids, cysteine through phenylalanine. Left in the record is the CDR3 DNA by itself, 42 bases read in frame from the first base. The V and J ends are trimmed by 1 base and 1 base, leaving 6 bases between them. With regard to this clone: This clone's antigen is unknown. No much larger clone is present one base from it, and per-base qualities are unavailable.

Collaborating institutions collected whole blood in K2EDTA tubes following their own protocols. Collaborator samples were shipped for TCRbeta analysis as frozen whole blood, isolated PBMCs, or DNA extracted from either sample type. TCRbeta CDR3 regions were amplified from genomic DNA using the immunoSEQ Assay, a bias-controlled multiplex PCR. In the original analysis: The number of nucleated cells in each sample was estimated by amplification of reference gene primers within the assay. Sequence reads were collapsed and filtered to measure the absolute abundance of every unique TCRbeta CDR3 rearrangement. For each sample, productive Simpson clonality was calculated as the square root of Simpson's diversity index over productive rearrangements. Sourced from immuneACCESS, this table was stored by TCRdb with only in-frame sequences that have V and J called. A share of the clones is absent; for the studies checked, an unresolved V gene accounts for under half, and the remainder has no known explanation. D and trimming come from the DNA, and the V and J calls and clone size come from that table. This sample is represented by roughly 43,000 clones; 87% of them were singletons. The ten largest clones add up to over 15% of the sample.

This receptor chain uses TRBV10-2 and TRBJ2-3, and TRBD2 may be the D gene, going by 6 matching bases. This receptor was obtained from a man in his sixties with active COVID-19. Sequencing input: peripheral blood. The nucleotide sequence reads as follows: TGCGCCAGCAGTGAGTGGGGGGGCACAGATACGCAGTATTTT. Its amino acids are CASSEWGGTDTQYF.